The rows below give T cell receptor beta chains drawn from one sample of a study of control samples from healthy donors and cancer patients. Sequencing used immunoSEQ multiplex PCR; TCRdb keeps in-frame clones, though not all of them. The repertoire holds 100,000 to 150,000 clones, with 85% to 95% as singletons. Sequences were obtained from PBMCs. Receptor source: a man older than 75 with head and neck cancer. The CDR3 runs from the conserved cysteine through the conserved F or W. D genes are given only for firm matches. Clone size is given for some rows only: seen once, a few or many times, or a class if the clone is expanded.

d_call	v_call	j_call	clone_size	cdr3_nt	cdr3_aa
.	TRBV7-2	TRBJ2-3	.	TGTGCCAGCAGCTTATTTGGCGGCACAGATACGCAGTATTTT	CASSLFGGTDTQYF
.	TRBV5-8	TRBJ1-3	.	TGTGCCAGCACACGGGGAGGAAACACCATATATTTT	CASTRGGNTIYF
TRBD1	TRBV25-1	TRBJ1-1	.	TGTGCCAGCAGGGGACAGGGACCGAACACTGAAGCTTTCTTT	CASRGQGPNTEAFF
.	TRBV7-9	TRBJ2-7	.	TGTGCCAGCAGCTTATGGGGCGAGCAGTACTTC	CASSLWGEQYF
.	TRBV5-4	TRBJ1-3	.	TGTGCCAGCAGCGGGTTAGGACTGTCTGGAAACACCATATATTTT	CASSGLGLSGNTIYF
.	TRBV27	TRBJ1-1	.	TGTGCCAGCAGTTTCAGGTTCGAGGGGGCTGAAGCTTTCTTT	CASSFRFEGAEAFF
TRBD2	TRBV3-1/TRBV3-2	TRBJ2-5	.	TGTGCCAGCAGCCAAGACCGAGCTAGCGGGGGAGGAGAGACCCAGTACTTC	CASSQDRASGGGETQYF
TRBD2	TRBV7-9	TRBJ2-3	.	TGTGCCACAAGCGGGAGGAGCACAGATACGCAGTATTTT	CATSGRSTDTQYF
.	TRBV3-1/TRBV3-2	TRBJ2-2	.	TGTGCCAGCGACTACGGGGGGCGAGGCACCGGGGAGCTGTTTTTT	CASDYGGRGTGELFF
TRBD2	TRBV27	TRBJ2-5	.	TGTGCCAGCAGTTTTACGGGACTAGCGGGTCAGGCCCAGTACTTC	CASSFTGLAGQAQYF
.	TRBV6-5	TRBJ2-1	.	TGTGCCAGCAGTTACTCCTCGTCAGGACTCTACAATGAGCAGTTCTTC	CASSYSSSGLYNEQFF
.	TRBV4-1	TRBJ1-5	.	TGCGCCAGCAGCCCCCGCAGGGCTGATAGCAATCAGCCCCAGCATTTT	CASSPRRADSNQPQHF
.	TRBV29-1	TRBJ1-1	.	TGCAGCGCTTCGGTAAGGGCGAACACTGAAGCTTTCTTT	CSASVRANTEAFF
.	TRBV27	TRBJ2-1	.	TGTGCCAGCAGTAGGAACAGGGGAGGGTCATCCTACAATGAGCAGTTCTTC	CASSRNRGGSSYNEQFF
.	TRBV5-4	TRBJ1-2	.	TGTGCCAGCAGCTTGAACAGTAACTATGGCTACACCTTC	CASSLNSNYGYTF
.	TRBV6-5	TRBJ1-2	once	TGTGCCAGTTCGCAGGGAAACTATGGCTACACCTTC	CASSQGNYGYTF
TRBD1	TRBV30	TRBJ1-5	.	TGTGCCTGGAGCGTTGGACAGGGTGGAAAACCCCAGCATTTT	CAWSVGQGGKPQHF
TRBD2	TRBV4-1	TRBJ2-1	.	TGCGCCAGCAGCCAAACTAGCGGGAGGGGTTCCTACAATGAGCAGTTCTTC	CASSQTSGRGSYNEQFF
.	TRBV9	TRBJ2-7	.	TGTGCCAGCAGCGTAGTATCCGAACCCAACGAGCAGTACTTC	CASSVVSEPNEQYF
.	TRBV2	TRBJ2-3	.	TGTGCCAGCAGTGAGGGTGGAACAGATACGCAGTATTTT	CASSEGGTDTQYF
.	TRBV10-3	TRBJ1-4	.	TGTGCCATCAGTGATATCCCAGGCCCTGCAACTAATGAAAAACTGTTTTTT	CAISDIPGPATNEKLFF
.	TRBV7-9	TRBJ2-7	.	TGTGCCAGCAGTCCCTACGAGCAGTACTTC	CASSPYEQYF
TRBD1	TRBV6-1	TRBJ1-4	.	TGTGCCAGCAGTGCCTACGGGACAGGAAGTAATGAAAAACTGTTTTTT	CASSAYGTGSNEKLFF
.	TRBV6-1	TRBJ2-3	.	TGTGCCAGCAGTGAACAACGAAGGGGCCCCACAGATACGCAGTATTTT	CASSEQRRGPTDTQYF
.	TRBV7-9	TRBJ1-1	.	TGTGCCAGCAGCCAACAAGGGACGTCGGACACTGAAGCTTTCTTT	CASSQQGTSDTEAFF
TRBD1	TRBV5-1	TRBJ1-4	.	TGCGCCAGCAGCCGTGGACAGGGGACACGAAATGAAAAACTGTTTTTT	CASSRGQGTRNEKLFF
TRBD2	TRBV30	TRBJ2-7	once	TGTGCCTGGAGACTAGCGGGGATCTACGAGCAGTACTTC	CAWRLAGIYEQYF
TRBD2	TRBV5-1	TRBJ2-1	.	TGCGCCAGCAGCTTGAGACTAGCGGACAATGAGCAGTTCTTC	CASSLRLADNEQFF
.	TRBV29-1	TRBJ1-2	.	TGCAGCGTTGATGTTAGTCGTAGTGGCTACACCTTC	CSVDVSRSGYTF
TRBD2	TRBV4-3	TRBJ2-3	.	TGCGCCAGCAGCCAAGGCCCCCGGACTAGCGGGGCAGATACGCAGTATTTT	CASSQGPRTSGADTQYF
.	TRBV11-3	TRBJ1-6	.	TGTGCCAGCAGCCAGGACGGTGCGAATTCACCCCTCCACTTT	CASSQDGANSPLHF
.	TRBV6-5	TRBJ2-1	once	TGTGCCAGCAGTTACTCTCACTCCTACAATGAGCAGTTCTTC	CASSYSHSYNEQFF
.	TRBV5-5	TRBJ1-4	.	TGTGCCAGCAGCTTTAGACGGATTAATGAAAAACTGTTTTTT	CASSFRRINEKLFF
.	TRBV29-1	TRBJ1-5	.	TGCAGCGTTGTTTTGGAAAGAGAACCCAATCAGCCCCAGCATTTT	CSVVLEREPNQPQHF
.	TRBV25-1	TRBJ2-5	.	TGTGCCAGCAGTGACCCAAGGGGGGCTGGCGAGACCCAGTACTTC	CASSDPRGAGETQYF
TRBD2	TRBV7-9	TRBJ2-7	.	TGTGCCAGCAGATCCCTAGCGGGGGGGCACTATAGATCAACCTACGAGCAGTACTTC	CASRSLAGGHYRSTYEQYF
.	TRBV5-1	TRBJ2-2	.	TGCGCCAGCAGCTTGTCATCAGGGAGACCCACCGGGGAGCTGTTTTTT	CASSLSSGRPTGELFF
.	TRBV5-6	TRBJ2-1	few	TGTGCCAGCAGCCCTGATTGGAGCGGAAGGGGCGATGAGCAGTTCTTC	CASSPDWSGRGDEQFF
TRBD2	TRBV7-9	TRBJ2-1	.	TGTGCCAGCACCACTTGGGCTAGCGGGGGTCACAATGAGCAGTTCTTC	CASTTWASGGHNEQFF
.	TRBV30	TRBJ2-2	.	TGTGCCTGGAGTCTCAGGGGACCCGGGGAGCTGTTTTTT	CAWSLRGPGELFF
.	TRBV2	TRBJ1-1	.	TGTGCCAGCGCGACAGGTGAGGTCCTGAACACTGAAGCTTTCTTT	CASATGEVLNTEAFF
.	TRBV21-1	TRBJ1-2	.	TGTGCCAGCAGCTCGACAGGAGAGGTTAACTATGGCTACACCTTC	CASSSTGEVNYGYTF
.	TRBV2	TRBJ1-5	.	TGTGCCAGCAGTGACTCGGGGAATCAGCCCCAGCATTTT	CASSDSGNQPQHF
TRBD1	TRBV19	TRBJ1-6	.	TGTGCCAGTAGAAAAAGGGCCGGGGGACAGGGATCGCCACCCCTCCACTTT	CASRKRAGGQGSPPLHF
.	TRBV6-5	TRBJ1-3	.	TGTGCCACCACGGAAGGGGGGCACGAAGGAAACACCATATATTTT	CATTEGGHEGNTIYF